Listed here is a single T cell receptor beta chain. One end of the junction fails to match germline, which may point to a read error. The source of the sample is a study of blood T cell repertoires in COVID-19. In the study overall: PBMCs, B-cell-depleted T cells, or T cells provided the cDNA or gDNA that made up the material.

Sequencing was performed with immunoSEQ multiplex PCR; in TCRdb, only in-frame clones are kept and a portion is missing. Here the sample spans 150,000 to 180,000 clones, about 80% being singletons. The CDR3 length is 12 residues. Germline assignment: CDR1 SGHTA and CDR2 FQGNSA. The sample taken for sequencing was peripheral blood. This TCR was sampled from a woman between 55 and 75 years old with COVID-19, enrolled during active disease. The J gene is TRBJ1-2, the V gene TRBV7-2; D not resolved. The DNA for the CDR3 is TGTGCCAGCAGTTTAGGGCTTTATGGCTACACCTTC. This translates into CASSLGLYGYTF.